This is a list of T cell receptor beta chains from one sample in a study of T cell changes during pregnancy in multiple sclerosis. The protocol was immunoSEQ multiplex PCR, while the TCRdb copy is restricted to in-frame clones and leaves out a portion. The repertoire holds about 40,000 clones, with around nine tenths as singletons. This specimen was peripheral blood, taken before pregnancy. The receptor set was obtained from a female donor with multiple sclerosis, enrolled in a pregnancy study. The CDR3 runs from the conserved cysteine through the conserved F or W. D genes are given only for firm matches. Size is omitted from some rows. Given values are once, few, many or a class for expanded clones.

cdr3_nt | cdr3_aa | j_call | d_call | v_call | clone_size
TGTGCCAGCAGCCAAGCGGGAGGGTTCGGTTTTGGTGAGCAGTTCTTC | CASSQAGGFGFGEQFF | TRBJ2-1 | TRBD2 | TRBV4-2 | .
TGCGCCAGCACTGACAGCAATGAGCAGTTCTTC | CASTDSNEQFF | TRBJ2-1 | . | TRBV5-1 | .
TGTGCCAGCAGCGGGGGGGGGAGCCCATATGAAAAACTGTTTTTT | CASSGGGSPYEKLFF | TRBJ1-4 | . | TRBV9 | .
TGTGCCAGCAGCCCCACCGGGACAGGGGCCGGCTACACCTTC | CASSPTGTGAGYTF | TRBJ1-2 | TRBD1 | TRBV7-2 | .
TGTGCCAGCAGTTTATGGGGACTAGCGGGAGTAAGGACCTACGAGCAGTACTTC | CASSLWGLAGVRTYEQYF | TRBJ2-7 | TRBD2 | TRBV27 | .
TGTGCCAGCAGATTAGCGGGAGTGGGGTACAATGAGCAGTTCTTC | CASRLAGVGYNEQFF | TRBJ2-1 | TRBD2 | TRBV6-6 | .
TGTGCCAGCAGGCGTGCGGGATCCAATTCACCCCTCCACTTT | CASRRAGSNSPLHF | TRBJ1-6 | . | TRBV5-4 | once
TGCGCCAGCAGCTTGGCCCCCGGGATCGGTCAGCCCCAGCATTTT | CASSLAPGIGQPQHF | TRBJ1-5 | . | TRBV5-1 | .
TGTGCCAGCAGCTCCCTCGGACTAGCGGTCGGGGAGCTGTTTTTT | CASSSLGLAVGELFF | TRBJ2-2 | TRBD2 | TRBV7-3 | .
TGTGCCAGCAGCTCTTTACTAGCGGGAGTCCTTTATGAGCAGTTCTTC | CASSSLLAGVLYEQFF | TRBJ2-1 | TRBD2 | TRBV7-9 | .
TGTGCCAGCAATAATCAGGGGACGAACGAGCAGTACTTC | CASNNQGTNEQYF | TRBJ2-7 | . | TRBV9 | .
TGCGCCAGCAGCGGGGGGACTGAAGCTTTCTTT | CASSGGTEAFF | TRBJ1-1 | . | TRBV5-1 | .
TGTGCCAGTAGTGGGGAGTTTTTCTCTGGAAACACCATATATTTT | CASSGEFFSGNTIYF | TRBJ1-3 | . | TRBV19 | .
TGCGCCAGCAGCCCCCGAACTAGCGGAGCCTACGAGCAGTACTTC | CASSPRTSGAYEQYF | TRBJ2-7 | TRBD2 | TRBV4-1 | .
TGTGCCAGCAGCTTACTCCCGGGACAGGGGGCCTACGAGCAGTACTTC | CASSLLPGQGAYEQYF | TRBJ2-7 | TRBD1 | TRBV7-9 | .
TGCGCCAGCAGCTTGGATGGGGGCATCACTGAAGCTTTCTTT | CASSLDGGITEAFF | TRBJ1-1 | . | TRBV5-1 | .
TGTGCCAGTAGTCGAGCGGGAGAGGGCTACGAGCAGTACTTC | CASSRAGEGYEQYF | TRBJ2-7 | TRBD2 | TRBV19 | .
TGTGCCAGCAGGGCCCAAGGACAGGTCTATGGCTACACCTTC | CASRAQGQVYGYTF | TRBJ1-2 | TRBD1 | TRBV7-9 | .
TGTGCCAGCTCACCAGGGCACGAGGGTAATGAAAAACTGTTTTTT | CASSPGHEGNEKLFF | TRBJ1-4 | . | TRBV18 | .
TGCGCCAGCAGCCCCTCTCTAGCGGGAGGGCCTATTCGGTTCTTC | CASSPSLAGGPIRFF | TRBJ2-1 | TRBD2 | TRBV5-1 | .
TGTGCCAGCAGGTTGACTGGCGGACCCCTCCACTTT | CASRLTGGPLHF | TRBJ1-6 | . | TRBV13 | .
TGCGCCAGCAGCCAATCCCGGGACTTCCCCTTCGAGCAGTACTTC | CASSQSRDFPFEQYF | TRBJ2-7 | . | TRBV4-3 | .
TGCGCCAGCAGTGAATGGGCTAGCGGAAACAATGAGCAGTTCTTC | CASSEWASGNNEQFF | TRBJ2-1 | TRBD2 | TRBV10-2 | .
TGTGCCAGTAGTTTTGCAGGGGGCTCCTACGAGCAGTACTTC | CASSFAGGSYEQYF | TRBJ2-7 | TRBD1 | TRBV19 | once
TGTGCCAGCAGCTCGAGGTGGGATGAGCAGTTCTTC | CASSSRWDEQFF | TRBJ2-1 | . | TRBV7-9 | .
TGCGCCAGCAGCCGGACTAGCGGGAGCTACAATGAGCAGTTCTTC | CASSRTSGSYNEQFF | TRBJ2-1 | TRBD2 | TRBV5-1 | .
TGTGCCAGCAGCTCGACAGTTTTTAGCGGAAACACCATATATTTT | CASSSTVFSGNTIYF | TRBJ1-3 | . | TRBV7-2 | .
TGTGCCAGCAGCTTAAAGGGACAGGTCGCCCGAGAGCTGTTTTTT | CASSLKGQVARELFF | TRBJ2-2 | TRBD1 | TRBV7-2 | .
TGTGCCAGCAGTCCCGAGATAAATCAGCCCCAGCATTTT | CASSPEINQPQHF | TRBJ1-5 | . | TRBV6-4 | once
TGTGCCAGCAGCCGCGGACAGGCGCCTGGGGGATTCTTC | CASSRGQAPGGFF | TRBJ2-1 | TRBD1 | TRBV11-2 | .
TGCGCCAGCAGCCAAGACTGGAGACAGGGGTATACGCAGTATTTT | CASSQDWRQGYTQYF | TRBJ2-3 | TRBD1 | TRBV4-3 | .
TGCGCCAGCAGCCAAGTGACCGACTTAGCCACAGATACGCAGTATTTT | CASSQVTDLATDTQYF | TRBJ2-3 | . | TRBV4-1 | .
TGCGCCAGCAGCCAAGATAAGGTGGGCGGGATCGGGGATAGCACAGATACGCAGTATTTT | CASSQDKVGGIGDSTDTQYF | TRBJ2-3 | . | TRBV4-1 | once
TGTGCCAGCCCAACTCTCTCTGGAAACACCATATATTTT | CASPTLSGNTIYF | TRBJ1-3 | . | TRBV7-2 | .
TGCGCCAGCAGCTCTAGCGGGAGAACAGATACGCAGTATTTT | CASSSSGRTDTQYF | TRBJ2-3 | TRBD2 | TRBV5-1 | .
TGTGCCAGCTCACCAAGAGGCACGACGGAGACCCAGTACTTC | CASSPRGTTETQYF | TRBJ2-5 | . | TRBV18 | .
TGCGCCAGCAGCCCCCAAGGTGGGGGGACAGGGGTCCCCCACGAGCAGTACTTC | CASSPQGGGTGVPHEQYF | TRBJ2-7 | TRBD1 | TRBV5-1 | .
TGTGCCAGTAGTATAGTGGGACTCATCTCTGGAAACACCATATATTTT | CASSIVGLISGNTIYF | TRBJ1-3 | . | TRBV19 | once
TGTGCCAGCAGCTTAGATCGATCCACGGGACAAAACTATGGCTACACCTTC | CASSLDRSTGQNYGYTF | TRBJ1-2 | . | TRBV7-2 | .
TGTGCCAGCAGCTCGGACAGGGGAGGAGGCTCCTACAATGAGCAGTTCTTC | CASSSDRGGGSYNEQFF | TRBJ2-1 | TRBD1 | TRBV7-2 | .
TGCGCCAGCAGCCAAGAGATAATCGGGACAGCGAACACCGGGGAGCTGTTTTTT | CASSQEIIGTANTGELFF | TRBJ2-2 | TRBD1 | TRBV4-3 | .
TGCGCCAGCAGCCAACTACTCACAGATACGCAGTATTTT | CASSQLLTDTQYF | TRBJ2-3 | . | TRBV4-1 | .
TGTGCCAGCACCGCGGCATCAACTTACAATGAGCAGTTCTTC | CASTAASTYNEQFF | TRBJ2-1 | . | TRBV28 | .
TGCGCCAGCAGGCCCTCAGGGTTGTCCTACGAGCAGTACTTC | CASRPSGLSYEQYF | TRBJ2-7 | . | TRBV5-1 | .
TGTGCCAGCAGCCCACTAGCGGGGTCCTACGAGCAGTACTTC | CASSPLAGSYEQYF | TRBJ2-7 | TRBD2 | TRBV14 | .
TGTGCCAGCAGTTCCCCGACGGGGGCTAACTATGGCTACACCTTC | CASSSPTGANYGYTF | TRBJ1-2 | . | TRBV28 | .
TGCGCCAGCAGCCAATTATCGTCCTACGAGCAGTACTTC | CASSQLSSYEQYF | TRBJ2-7 | . | TRBV4-1 | .
TGTGCCAGCAGCTTAGGGATTAGCGGGAGATGGAATGAGCAGTTCTTC | CASSLGISGRWNEQFF | TRBJ2-1 | TRBD2 | TRBV7-2 | .